The next 18 T cell receptor beta chains were all read from a single sample in a study of PD-1 blockade in mismatch repair-deficient tumors. Method: immunoSEQ multiplex PCR; TCRdb's copy keeps in-frame clones and lacks some. This sample has roughly 120,000 clones, with roughly 90% found just once. Here the sequenced sample was peripheral blood, taken 70 to 73 weeks after starting pembrolizumab. The receptor source for this set is an adult with mismatch repair-deficient cancer.

The V call is TRBV28, the J call TRBJ1-5; D is unresolved. With 4 bases removed from V and 1 base from J, the gap between germline ends came to 5 bases. The CDR3 runs to 13 residues. CDR1 is MDHEN and CDR2 is SYDVKM in the germline V gene. CDR3 bases: TGTGCCAGCAGTTCAGGCAGCAATCAGCCCCAGCATTTT. The encoded protein is CASSSGSNQPQHF.

The chain combines TRBV29-1 with TRBJ2-1, with D tentatively TRBD1 (5 bases). The CDR3 extends over 14 amino acids. Looked up from germline, CDR1 is SQVTM and CDR2 is ANQGSEA. V gave up 4 bases and J gave up 4 bases, with 14 bases separating them. The CDR3 sequence: CSVAGSPEYNEQFF. CDR3 DNA sequence: TGCAGCGTTGCAGGGTCCCCGGAGTACAATGAGCAGTTCTTC.

J is TRBJ2-1 and V is TRBV5-1; D is unclear. Germline V gives CDR1 SGHRS, CDR2 YFSETQ. This CDR3 has 16 residues. V lost 4 bases and J lost 0, with 14 bases in between. The CDR3 coding sequence is TGCGCCAGCAGCCCATTTGAAGTTAGCTCCTACAATGAGCAGTTCTTC. Amino acid sequence: CASSPFEVSSYNEQFF.

The CDR3 DNA follows: TGTGCCAGCAGCGGGCCCAGGACAGCGCGCGAGCAGTACTTC. It encodes CASSGPRTAREQYF. This chain joins TRBV5-5 and TRBJ2-7, with D maybe TRBD1 (6 bases). Germline lookup yields CDR1 SGHKS and CDR2 YYEKEE (reference sequence). The CDR3 consists of 14 residues. Trimming pared 4 bases from V and 6 bases from J, leaving 17 bases between.

CDR3 in DNA: TGTGCCATCAGAGAGGGGGCTGGCACCGGGGAGCTGTTTTTT. The encoded protein is CAIREGAGTGELFF. The chain uses TRBV10-3 and TRBJ2-2, with TRBD1 matching 7 bases. In germline, CDR1 is ENHRY, CDR2 SYGVKD. The trim removed 6 bases at V and 4 bases at J, leaving 5 bases unmatched. The CDR3 is 14 amino acids.

V usage is TRBV2 and J usage is TRBJ1-5; the D gene is possibly TRBD1 (6 bases). The ends were cut back, 8 bases at V and 7 bases at J, with 15 bases in the middle. The CDR3 runs to 13 residues. Germline CDR1 is SNHLY and CDR2 is FYNNEI. The CDR3 is CASVFGGGQPQHF. DNA of the CDR3: TGTGCCAGCGTATTTGGGGGGGGCCAGCCCCAGCATTTT.

V is TRBV30 and J is TRBJ2-7; maybe TRBD2 (5 bases). Germline CDR1 GTSNPN, CDR2 SVGIG (reference sequence). This CDR3 is 17 amino acids long. Trimming stripped 2 bases from V and 5 bases from J, with 25 bases between. CDR3 sequence (DNA): TGTGCCTGGAGTCCCGAAGGCGACGGAGGAAGGGATGACGAGCAGTACTTC. It specifies CAWSPEGDGGRDDEQYF.

The chain uses TRBV4-3 and TRBJ2-2; possibly TRBD1 for D (5 bases). Germline loops: CDR1 LGHNA, CDR2 YSLEER. CDR3 size: 17 residues. The germline V and J ends were trimmed by 0 bases and 0 bases, with 11 bases remaining between them. The CDR3, as DNA: TGCGCCAGCAGCCAAGATCTCAGGGCCCCGAACACCGGGGAGCTGTTTTTT. Translated, it gives CASSQDLRAPNTGELFF.

This rearrangement joins TRBV27 to TRBJ2-7, with 9 positions matching TRBD1. CDR1 is MNHEY and CDR2 is SMNVEV in the germline V gene (reference sequence). The V gene end was trimmed by 6 bases and the J gene end by 3 bases; junction bases not matched to a gene: 12. The CDR3 is 16 residues long. The CDR3 bases are TGTGCCAGCAGCCTAGCCGTCGGGGACAGGGACTACGAGCAGTACTTC. Encoded protein: CASSLAVGDRDYEQYF.

This chain links TRBV5-4 with TRBJ2-1, with D possibly matching TRBD2 (5 bases). Germline V gene sequence: CDR1 SGHNT, CDR2 YYREEE (reference sequence). The CDR3 runs to 15 residues. Trimming removed 5 bases at V and 1 base at J, with 13 bases between. This CDR3 is CASSLWSGSYNEQFF. Here the CDR3 DNA reads TGTGCCAGCAGTCTCTGGTCGGGATCCTACAATGAGCAGTTCTTC.

Comment on this clone: An end of the junction does not agree with germline; a read error may underlie this. The chain is built from TRBV5-1 and TRBJ1-1, with D possibly being TRBD1 (5 bases). The V gene's germline CDR1 is SGHRS and CDR2 YFSETQ. The CDR3 runs to 14 residues. The CDR3 protein is CASSLWGEDTEAFF. CDR3 nucleotides: TGTGCCAGCAGCTTATGGGGGGAGGACACTGAAGCTTTCTTT. The whole variable domain, remainder taken from reference TRBV5-1 and TRBJ1-1, is KAGVTQTPRYLIKTRGQQVTLSCSPISGHRSVSWYQQTPGQGLQFLFEYFSETQRNKGNFPGRFSGRQFSNSRSEMNVSTLELGDSALYLCASSLWGEDTEAFFGQGTRLTVV.

This chain links TRBV7-9 with TRBJ2-7; D unresolved. Germline-derived CDR1 and CDR2 are SEHNR and FQNEAQ (reference sequence). V lost 5 bases, J lost 3 bases, and 8 bases lay in between. The CDR3 has 12 amino acids. DNA for the CDR3: TGTGCCAGCAGCCCTTGGGGCTACGAGCAGTACTTC. It yields the protein CASSPWGYEQYF. Complete variable domain (other parts from reference TRBV7-9 and TRBJ2-7): DTGVSQNPRHKITKRGQNVTFRCDPISEHNRLYWYRQTLGQGPEFLTYFQNEAQLEKSRLLSDRFSAERPKGSFSTLEIQRTEQGDSAMYLCASSPWGYEQYFGPGTRLTVT.

This sequence joins TRBV6-1 and TRBJ2-3; D unclear. The CDR3 has 11 residues. Trimming removed 2 bases at V and 8 bases at J, with 5 bases between. Germline V gene lookup returns CDR1 MNHNS and CDR2 SASEGT. In nucleotides, the CDR3 is TGTGCCAGCAGTGAACTAAGTACGCAGTATTTT. Protein sequence: CASSELSTQYF.

The chain has TRBV5-6 and TRBJ1-5, with TRBD1 matching over 10 bases. The CDR3 has 16 residues. Looked up from germline, CDR1 is SGHDT and CDR2 is YYEEEE. The junction had 4 bases not matched to a gene; V was cut back by 4 bases and J by 0 bases. CDR3: CASSQGQGNSNQPQHF. CDR3 bases: TGTGCCAGCAGCCAGGGACAGGGGAATAGCAATCAGCCCCAGCATTTT.

The chain links TRBV27 to TRBJ2-5, with unresolved D. In germline, CDR1 is MNHEY, CDR2 SMNVEV (reference sequence). The CDR3 has 13 residues. V lost 11 bases to trimming and J lost 7 bases, with 20 bases between them. CDR3 sequence (DNA): TGTGCCGCTGGGCCCGGCCCCTGGGGGACCCAGTACTTC. This encodes CAAGPGPWGTQYF.

The rearrangement uses TRBV10-1 and TRBJ2-1; D gene uncertain. The CDR3 is 13 amino acids. Germline loops: CDR1 WNHNN, CDR2 SYGVQD (reference sequence). Trimming pared 2 bases from V and 4 bases from J, leaving 6 bases between. The CDR3 loop is CASSENGYNEQFF. As DNA, the CDR3 is TGCGCCAGCAGTGAGAACGGATACAATGAGCAGTTCTTC.

This sequence joins TRBV2 and TRBJ1-2; unclear D gene. There are 11 residues in the CDR3. The V gene's germline CDR1 is SNHLY and CDR2 FYNNEI. Trimming pared 8 bases from V and 5 bases from J, leaving 9 bases between. CDR3 DNA sequence: TGTGCCAGCTTTGGACTTTATGGCTACACCTTC. Amino acid sequence: CASFGLYGYTF.

This chain connects TRBV2 to TRBJ2-3; the D is unclear. Deletions cut 7 bases from V and 1 base from J, with 15 bases between. The CDR3 runs to 15 residues. The germline V gene has CDR1 SNHLY and CDR2 FYNNEI. This CDR3 reads CASTFLQSRTDTQYF. The DNA for the CDR3 is TGTGCCAGCACGTTTTTGCAGTCGCGCACAGATACGCAGTATTTT. Full variable domain (missing parts from reference TRBV2 and TRBJ2-3): EPEVTQTPSHQVTQMGQEVILRCVPISNHLYFYWYRQILGQKVEFLVSFYNNEISEKSEIFDDQFSVERPDGSNFTLKIRSTKLEDSAMYFCASTFLQSRTDTQYFGPGTRLTVL.